This T cell receptor beta chain was captured by sequencing in a study of OX40 agonist ivuxolimab in advanced cancers. About the research overall: Patients were dosed with the agonistic anti-OX40 (CD134) antibody ivuxolimab.

This clone was counted between two and nine times. Antigen unknown. The assay was immunoSEQ multiplex PCR, and TCRdb's table has in-frame clones only and misses some. The sample holds 75,000 to 100,000 clones, 86% seen once. Broader study findings: At 0.1 to 3.0 mg/kg and by week 6, CD4+ and CD8+ T cells in the blood had expanded clonally. Expanded clones were, on average, more numerous among CD8+ T cells than CD4+.

V shed 0 bases and J shed 1 base, with 9 bases lying between them. Germline CDR1 reads MNHEY; CDR2 reads SVGAGI. This CDR3 has 15 residues. This TCR was sampled from an adult with an advanced solid tumor such as melanoma, head and neck, liver or kidney cancer. The chain is built from TRBV6-5 and TRBJ1-1; D gene unclear. The input for sequencing was CD4+ or CD8+ T cells sorted from blood, taken in a trial of the OX40 agonist ivuxolimab. The CDR3 nucleotides read TGTGCCAGCAGTTACTCCCAGACCAAGAACACTGAAGCTTTCTTT. This encodes CASSYSQTKNTEAFF.